This TCR beta chain was recovered during a study of blood T cell repertoires in COVID-19. Study at large: Donors in the United States, Italy and Spain gave samples during acute or convalescent COVID-19. Sources were T cells, B-cell-depleted T cells, or PBMCs; the material itself was cDNA or gDNA.

The CDR3 length is 12 residues. The trim removed 2 bases at V and 5 bases at J, leaving 2 bases unmatched. CDR1 is GTSNPN and CDR2 is SVGIG in the germline V gene (reference sequence). Original handling: Using reference gene primer amplification, nucleated cell counts were estimated. Sequenced by immunoSEQ multiplex PCR; TCRdb stores in-frame clones only, minus some. The V and J calls and clone size come from that table; D and trimming were worked out from the DNA. The sample has about 24,000 clones; approximately 89% are singletons. The clonotype originates from a human donor in a cohort sampled during active COVID-19. Source material: peripheral blood. The rearrangement joins TRBV30 to TRBJ2-5; 7 positions agree with TRBD2. The DNA of the CDR3 is TGTGCCTGGAGTACTAGCGACGAGACCCAGTACTTC. Its translation: CAWSTSDETQYF.